This T cell receptor beta chain was obtained from a study of T-cell reconstitution after alpha-beta-depleted transplantation in children. General study results and limits: There were reportedly several hundred expanded graft clones from which alpha-beta T cells came about two months after transplant. Surviving thymic progenitors and recipient T cells were the source of high TCRbeta diversity at day 60 in some patients.

From germline, CDR1 is SGHTA and CDR2 FQGTGA. The CDR3 extends over 15 amino acids. On this clonotype: Its matching antigen is unknown. A much larger clone sits a single nucleotide away, making a read error possible.

The TCRbeta library was prepared with unique molecular identifiers. Using its own MiXCR run on the PCR reads, TCRdb lists one record per CDR3 protein. The table has some 300,000 distinct CDR3 sequences, 10% seen once. The sequence was collected from a boy in the first two years of life with acute myeloid leukemia, due to receive a stem cell transplant. The chain uses TRBV7-3 and TRBJ2-3, with 10 nucleotides matching TRBD2. The input for sequencing was PBMCs, taken before TCRalphabeta/CD19-depleted stem cell transplant. This chain's CDR3 is CATSRSGRVTDTQYF. CDR3 nucleotide sequence: TGTGCCACCAGCCGGAGCGGGAGGGTCACAGATACGCAGTATTTT.